This T cell receptor beta chain emerged from a study of tumor-infiltrating lymphocytes in primary liver carcinoma. On the study more broadly: Productive TCRbeta read counts per sample ran from roughly 4 to 7 million and were similar across tissue types. The study, taken as a whole, reports: Tumors and blood were compared for top-250-clone fraction, and tumors had the significantly higher value (p = 0.039). Just about 7-24% of leading clones were found in every one of five regions.

Researchers generated TCR beta cDNA from approximately 0.55 ug of total RNA, relying on a constant-region primer. Construction of TCR beta libraries relied on three successive nested multiplex PCR rounds employing slightly modified ARM-PCR. Amplification in the first two PCR rounds was performed using TRBV1-TRBV30 forward primers and a C-beta reverse primer for approximately 10 cycles each. One entry per CDR3 protein, called by TCRdb with MiXCR from the multiplex PCR reads. The profile shows fewer than 70,000 distinct CDR3 sequences, about two thirds of them singletons. The germline V gene encodes CDR1 WSHSY and CDR2 SAAADI. The V and J ends lost 7 bases and 6 bases respectively, with 12 bases between them. CDR3 length equals 12 residues. Unsorted bulk tissue (roughly 19-31 mg) underwent RNA and DNA co-extraction. On this clonotype: What it binds is not known.

The origin of this receptor is a man in his forties with primary liver carcinoma and hepatitis B virus infection. Material: liver tumor tissue from sampling region 2. The subset here: tumor region T2, inferior pole. The chain is built from TRBV10-2 and TRBJ1-2, with D maybe TRBD1 (5 bases). CDR3 sequence reads: CASTRTSHGYTF. Here the CDR3 DNA reads TGCGCCAGCACCCGGACATCCCATGGCTACACCTTC.